The T cell receptor beta chain under discussion was sequenced for a study of blood T cell repertoires in COVID-19. Study information: The samples span acute and convalescent COVID-19 from the United States, Italy and Spain. The analysed material was cDNA or gDNA that came from T cells, B-cell-depleted T cells, or PBMCs.

Sequencing used immunoSEQ multiplex PCR; TCRdb keeps in-frame clones, though not all of them. This repertoire shows some 89,000 clones, 76% found once; its top ten account for over 6.5%. The germline V gene encodes CDR1 SGHKS and CDR2 YYEKEE (reference sequence). After removal of 5 bases from V and 1 base from J, the junction contained 9 bases not matched to a gene. The CDR3 covers 16 residues. This clone has more than one count but fewer than ten. The V gene is TRBV5-5, the J gene TRBJ2-5; 9 nucleotides agree with TRBD1. This TCR derives from a man in his 70s with acute or convalescent COVID-19. The sample was peripheral blood. The CDR3 sequence is CASSYWPGQGQETQYF. As DNA, the CDR3 is TGTGCCAGCAGTTACTGGCCGGGACAGGGCCAAGAGACCCAGTACTTC.